The entry below gives a single T cell receptor beta chain sequence along with its context. The antigen is not known. Each PCR replicate from the sorted subsets contained roughly 210 ng DNA, which is 25,000 to 30,000 T cell genomes. Generated by immunoSEQ multiplex PCR, the TCRdb table keeps only in-frame clones and is missing some. The data contain millions of clones, about 95% of them seen just once; the ten biggest clones take up 0.85% to 1.3%. Trimming pared 4 bases from V and 6 bases from J, leaving 17 bases between. Germline assignment: CDR1 SGDLS and CDR2 YYNGEE. The CDR3 loop spans 14 amino acids. CD45RO-negative cells were positively selected for CCR7, leaving out terminally differentiated effector memory CD45RA+ cells. All of the donors resided in Nashville, Tennessee, and each was a Caucasian adult. The entry originates in a study of shared clonotypes between healthy human individuals. About the study: Donors were two women and three men aged 18 to 49.

Points from the study as a whole: Relative to clonotypes present in all four donors, those not shared had lower generation probabilities.

This TCR was recovered from a man aged 18-30 years in good health. The genes are TRBV9 and TRBJ2-7; weak D call: TRBD2 (6 bases). What was sequenced was naive CD8+ T cells sorted from blood. The CDR3, as DNA: TGTGCCAGCAGCTTTAGCGGAGCTTTCTCCGAGCAGTACTTC. It specifies CASSFSGAFSEQYF.